What follows are 18 T cell receptor beta chains derived from one specimen sequenced in a study of graft-versus-host responses after intestinal transplantation. Method: immunoSEQ multiplex PCR; TCRdb's copy keeps in-frame clones and lacks some. Of 75,000 to 100,000 clones listed, roughly 87% are singletons. No cognate antigen is known for these TCRs. The sequenced sample was unstimulated CD8+ T cells sorted from spleen or lymph node cells, obtained before intestinal transplant. The origin of the receptors is a human donor who received an intestinal transplant.

This clone has a single count. CDR3 coding DNA: TGTGCCAGCAGTGCGGGACAGTTAACCTACGAGCAGTACTTC. Protein: CASSAGQLTYEQYF. The V gene is TRBV6-1, the J gene TRBJ2-7; TRBD1 agrees at 7 bases. The germline V gene encodes CDR1 MNHNS and CDR2 SASEGT. The J segment lost 2 bases and the V segment lost 4 bases, leaving 5 bases of the junction unmatched. CDR3 length: 14 residues.

In this sample, this clone turned up a few times. This chain connects TRBV7-6 to TRBJ2-7; D is perhaps TRBD1 or TRBD2 (5 bases each). Germline assignment: CDR1 SGHVS and CDR2 FNYEAQ. This CDR3 spans 12 amino acids. V lost 5 bases, J lost 6 bases, and 11 bases lay in between. The CDR3 sequence: CASSPGTGEQYF. The CDR3 DNA is TGTGCCAGCAGCCCCGGGACGGGCGAGCAGTACTTC.

A single count supports this clone. Other DNA variants within this sample encode the same CDR3. The gene calls are TRBV6-1 and TRBJ2-1; D is tentatively TRBD1 or TRBD2 (5 bases each). The V and J ends lost 3 bases and 2 bases respectively, with 20 bases between them. Germline lookup yields CDR1 MNHNS and CDR2 SASEGT. The CDR3 sequence is 18 residues long. The CDR3 loop reads CASSEARVSGFTYNEQFF. The CDR3 DNA reads TGTGCCAGCAGTGAGGCGCGGGTGTCAGGGTTCACCTACAATGAGCAGTTCTTC.

The chain carries TRBV6-1 and TRBJ2-1, with TRBD2 as a possible D gene (6 bases). CDR1 MNHNS and CDR2 SASEGT come from the germline V gene. V was trimmed by 2 bases and J by 7 bases, leaving 15 bases between them. The CDR3 contains 15 residues. The CDR3 loop is CASSETGTALNEQFF. DNA of the CDR3: TGTGCCAGCAGTGAAACCGGGACTGCATTGAATGAGCAGTTCTTC.

The genes are TRBV7-9 and TRBJ2-7; D is ambiguous. Trimming removed 5 bases from V and 3 bases from J, with 14 bases in between. CDR3 size: 14 residues. Germline V gene lookup returns CDR1 SEHNR and CDR2 FQNEAQ (reference sequence). The CDR3 bases are TGTGCCAGCAGCCACACCGGACGGATCTACGAGCAGTACTTC. Protein product: CASSHTGRIYEQYF.

The genes are TRBV29-1 and TRBJ2-3, with D uncertain. CDR3 length: 14 residues. CDR1 and CDR2 from the germline V gene are SQVTM and ANQGSEA. V gave up 3 bases and J gave up 1 base, with 11 bases separating them. Here the CDR3 reads CSVDGTYGTDTQYF. The DNA of the CDR3 is TGCAGCGTTGATGGTACATACGGCACAGATACGCAGTATTTT.

The chain links TRBV13 to TRBJ2-7; 8 nucleotides agree with TRBD2. Germline values: CDR1 PRHDT, CDR2 FYEKMQ (reference sequence). The CDR3 runs to 14 residues. V lost 0 bases, J lost 2 bases, and 0 bases stayed unmatched. The CDR3 protein is CASSLGGRAYEQYF. As DNA, the CDR3 is TGTGCCAGCAGCTTAGGCGGGAGGGCCTACGAGCAGTACTTC. The full variable domain, in which reference TRBV13 and TRBJ2-7 provide the parts outside the CDR3, is AAGVIQSPRHLIKEKRETATLKCYPIPRHDTVYWYQQGPGQDPQFLISFYEKMQSDKGSIPDRFSAQQFSDYHSELNMSSLELGDSALYFCASSLGGRAYEQYFGPGTRLTVT.

The rearrangement uses TRBV27 and TRBJ2-7; D gene unclear. V lost 3 bases, J lost 2 bases, and 11 bases lay in between. The germline gives CDR1 MNHEY, CDR2 SMNVEV (reference sequence). This CDR3 contains 14 residues. The CDR3 nucleotides are TGTGCCAGCAGTTTCAGTGGGCCCCCCTACGAGCAGTACTTC. It translates to CASSFSGPPYEQYF.

This sequence joins TRBV7-2 and TRBJ1-1; possible D gene TRBD1, 5 bases. CDR1 is SGHTA, CDR2 FQGNSA, per germline. The ends were cut back, 4 bases at V and 1 base at J, with 10 bases in the middle. CDR3 length: 14 amino acids. This CDR3 is CASSSWGGNTEAFF. CDR3 nucleotide sequence: TGTGCCAGCAGCTCGTGGGGCGGGAACACTGAAGCTTTCTTT.

The chain employs TRBV29-1 and TRBJ2-7, with 7 bases that match TRBD1. In germline, CDR1 is SQVTM, CDR2 ANQGSEA. The trim removed 3 bases at V and 6 bases at J, leaving 5 bases unmatched. The CDR3 covers 12 residues. CDR3 region: CSVDEGAGEQYF. The CDR3 bases are TGCAGCGTTGATGAGGGGGCTGGCGAGCAGTACTTC.

CDR3 coding DNA: TGCAGTGCTAGAGTCGCCGGGGAGCTGTTTTTT. Protein: CSARVAGELFF. The rearrangement uses TRBV20-1 and TRBJ2-2, with unresolved D. The CDR3 has 11 residues. Germline-derived CDR1 and CDR2 are DFQATT and SNEGSKA (reference sequence). Trimming left V 1 base short and J 6 bases short, with 3 bases between.

This clone occurred a few times. This sequence joins TRBV7-9 and TRBJ1-1, with 8 bases aligning to TRBD1. The germline V gene encodes CDR1 SEHNR and CDR2 FQNEAQ (reference sequence). The CDR3 has 16 amino acids. Trimming cost V 1 base and J 1 base; bases outside gene matches: 5. CDR3 region: CASSLEQGGPNTEAFF. The CDR3 coding sequence is TGTGCCAGCAGCTTAGAACAGGGGGGGCCGAACACTGAAGCTTTCTTT.

This clone was observed a handful of times. The chain links TRBV7-9 to TRBJ2-5; a weak D match, TRBD1 (5 bases). Per the germline V gene, CDR1 is SEHNR and CDR2 is FQNEAQ (reference sequence). The CDR3 has 15 residues. V gave up 4 bases and J gave up 3 bases, with 15 bases separating them. CDR3 protein: CASSSGPSREETQYF. CDR3 DNA sequence: TGTGCCAGCAGCTCAGGCCCCAGCAGGGAAGAGACCCAGTACTTC.

The chain couples TRBV28 to TRBJ1-3; TRBD1 aligns across 7 bases. With 7 bases clipped from V and 0 bases from J, the junction kept 6 bases outside the gene matches. This CDR3 is 15 amino acids long. Germline V gives CDR1 MDHEN, CDR2 SYDVKM. The CDR3 DNA follows: TGTGCCAGCATCGCGACAGGGAGCTCTGGAAACACCATATATTTT. This codes for CASIATGSSGNTIYF.

This chain connects TRBV4-1 to TRBJ2-7; D possibly corresponds to TRBD1 (5 bases). Trimming left V 0 bases short and J 6 bases short, with 15 bases between. CDR1 is MGHRA and CDR2 is YSYEKL in the germline V gene. The CDR3 covers 15 residues. The CDR3 region is CASSQDPQGFGEQYF. Here the CDR3 DNA reads TGCGCCAGCAGCCAAGATCCGCAGGGATTTGGCGAGCAGTACTTC.

For the CDR3, the DNA is TGTGCCAGCAGCTCGGCGACGGATCCCTCTGGGGCCAACGTCCTGACTTTC. This translates into CASSSATDPSGANVLTF. The chain recombines TRBV5-6 with TRBJ2-6, with unresolved D. V was pared by 3 bases and J by 0 bases, with 13 bases between. From germline, CDR1 is SGHDT and CDR2 YYEEEE. The CDR3 has 17 residues. The whole variable domain, remainder taken from reference TRBV5-6 and TRBJ2-6, is DAGVTQSPTHLIKTRGQQVTLRCSPKSGHDTVSWYQQALGQGPQFIFQYYEEEERQRGNFPDRFSGHQFPNYSSELNVNALLLGDSALYLCASSSATDPSGANVLTFGAGSRLTVL.

The chain employs TRBV10-1 and TRBJ1-5; possible D gene TRBD1, 5 bases. The CDR3 has 16 residues. Deletions cut 8 bases from V and 0 bases from J, with 17 bases between. Per germline, CDR1 WNHNN and CDR2 SYGVQD (reference sequence). The CDR3 here is CASPRPGGDSNQPQHF. The CDR3 nucleotides are TGCGCCAGCCCGAGGCCTGGGGGAGATAGCAATCAGCCCCAGCATTTT.

CDR3 sequence: CARDKDRSSYGYTF. CDR3 nucleotides: TGTGCCAGAGATAAAGACAGGAGCTCCTATGGCTACACCTTC. The V gene is TRBV2, the J gene TRBJ1-2, with D possibly TRBD1 on 6 matching bases. In germline, CDR1 is SNHLY, CDR2 FYNNEI. The V end lost 9 bases, the J end lost 4 bases, and 18 bases lay between the germline ends. The CDR3 has 14 amino acids.